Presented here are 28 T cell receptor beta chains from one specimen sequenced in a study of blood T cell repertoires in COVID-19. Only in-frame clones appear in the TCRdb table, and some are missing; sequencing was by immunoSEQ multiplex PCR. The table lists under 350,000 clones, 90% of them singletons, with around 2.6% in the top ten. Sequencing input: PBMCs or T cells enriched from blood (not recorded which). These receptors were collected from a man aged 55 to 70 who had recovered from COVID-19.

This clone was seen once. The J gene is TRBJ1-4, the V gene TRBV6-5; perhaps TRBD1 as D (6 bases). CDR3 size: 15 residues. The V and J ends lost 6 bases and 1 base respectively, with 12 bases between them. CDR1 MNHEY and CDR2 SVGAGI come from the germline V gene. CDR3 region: CASSGQGRTNEKLFF. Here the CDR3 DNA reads TGTGCCAGCAGCGGGCAGGGGAGAACTAATGAAAAACTGTTTTTT.

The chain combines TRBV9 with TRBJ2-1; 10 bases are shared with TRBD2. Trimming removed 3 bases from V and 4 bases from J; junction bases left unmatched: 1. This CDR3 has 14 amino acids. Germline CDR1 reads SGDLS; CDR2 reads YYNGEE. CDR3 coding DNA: TGTGCCAGCAGCGGTAGCGGGAGGTACAATGAGCAGTTCTTC. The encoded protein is CASSGSGRYNEQFF.

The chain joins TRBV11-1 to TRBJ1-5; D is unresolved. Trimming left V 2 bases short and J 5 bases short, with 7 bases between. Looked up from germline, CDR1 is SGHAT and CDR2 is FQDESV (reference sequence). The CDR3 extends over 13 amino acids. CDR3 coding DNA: TGTGCCAGCAGCTTAAACAACGATCAGCCCCAGCATTTT. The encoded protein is CASSLNNDQPQHF.

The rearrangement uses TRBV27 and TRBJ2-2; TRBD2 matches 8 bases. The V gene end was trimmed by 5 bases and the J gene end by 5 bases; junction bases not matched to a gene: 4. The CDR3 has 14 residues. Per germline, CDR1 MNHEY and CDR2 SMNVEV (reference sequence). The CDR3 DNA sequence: TGTGCCAGCAGTCCGGGGGGGCCTACCGGGGAGCTGTTTTTT. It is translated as CASSPGGPTGELFF.

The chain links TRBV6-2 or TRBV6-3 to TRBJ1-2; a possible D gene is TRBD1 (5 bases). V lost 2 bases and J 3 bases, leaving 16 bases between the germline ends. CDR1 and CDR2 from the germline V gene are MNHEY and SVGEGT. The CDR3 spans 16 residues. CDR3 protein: CASSYPSGGRDYGYTF. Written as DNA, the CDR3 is TGTGCCAGCAGTTACCCCTCGGGAGGCAGGGACTATGGCTACACCTTC.

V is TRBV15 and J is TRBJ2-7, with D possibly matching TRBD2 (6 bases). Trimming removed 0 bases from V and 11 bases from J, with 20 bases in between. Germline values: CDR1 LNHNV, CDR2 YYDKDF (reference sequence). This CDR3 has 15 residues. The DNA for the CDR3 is TGTGCCACCAGCAGAGACTCCCGGGTTAGCGGACGAAAGTACTTC. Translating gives CATSRDSRVSGRKYF.

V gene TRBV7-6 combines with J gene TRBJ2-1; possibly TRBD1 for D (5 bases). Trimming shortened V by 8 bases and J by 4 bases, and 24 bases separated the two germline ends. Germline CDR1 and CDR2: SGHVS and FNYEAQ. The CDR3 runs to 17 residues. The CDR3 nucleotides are TGTGCCAGCCGTCCGGCGCTTCAGGGTCCGGGTTACAATGAGCAGTTCTTC. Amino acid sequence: CASRPALQGPGYNEQFF.

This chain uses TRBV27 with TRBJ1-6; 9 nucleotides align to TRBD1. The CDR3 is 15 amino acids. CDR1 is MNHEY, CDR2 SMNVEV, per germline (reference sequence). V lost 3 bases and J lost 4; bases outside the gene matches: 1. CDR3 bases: TGTGCCAGCAGTTTGACAGGGGGGTATAATTCACCCCTCCACTTT. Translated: CASSLTGGYNSPLHF.

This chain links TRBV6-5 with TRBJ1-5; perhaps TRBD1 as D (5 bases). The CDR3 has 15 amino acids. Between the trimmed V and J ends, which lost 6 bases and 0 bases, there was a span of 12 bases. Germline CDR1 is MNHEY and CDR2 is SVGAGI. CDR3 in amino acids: CASRANRYSNQPQHF. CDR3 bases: TGTGCCAGCAGGGCCAACAGGTATAGCAATCAGCCCCAGCATTTT.

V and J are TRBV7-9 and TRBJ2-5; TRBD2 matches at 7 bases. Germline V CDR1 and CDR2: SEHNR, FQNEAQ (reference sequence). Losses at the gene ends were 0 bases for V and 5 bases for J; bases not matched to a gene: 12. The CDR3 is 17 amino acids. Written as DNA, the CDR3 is TGTGCCAGCAGCTTAGCTTTGCAGGGAGGGCATCCGGAGACCCAGTACTTC. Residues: CASSLALQGGHPETQYF.

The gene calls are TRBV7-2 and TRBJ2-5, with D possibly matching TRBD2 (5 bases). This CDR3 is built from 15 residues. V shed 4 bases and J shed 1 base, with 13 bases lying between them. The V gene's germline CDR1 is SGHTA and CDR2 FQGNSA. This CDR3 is CASSSIWAGQETQYF. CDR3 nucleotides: TGTGCCAGCAGCTCTATTTGGGCGGGCCAAGAGACCCAGTACTTC.

The CDR3: CASSQAAVSSYGYTF. The CDR3 DNA reads TGCGCCAGCAGCCAAGCCGCGGTTAGTAGCTATGGCTACACCTTC. The chain links TRBV4-1 to TRBJ1-2; unclear D gene. Germline V CDR1 and CDR2: MGHRA, YSYEKL. Trimming stripped 1 base from V and 4 bases from J, with 13 bases between. The CDR3 extends over 15 amino acids.

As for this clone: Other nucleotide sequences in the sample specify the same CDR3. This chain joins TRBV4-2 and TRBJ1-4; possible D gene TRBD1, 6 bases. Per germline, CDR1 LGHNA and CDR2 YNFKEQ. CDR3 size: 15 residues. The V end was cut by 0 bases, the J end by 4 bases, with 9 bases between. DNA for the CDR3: TGTGCCAGCAGCCAAGATTTACAGGGTAATGAAAAACTGTTTTTT. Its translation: CASSQDLQGNEKLFF.

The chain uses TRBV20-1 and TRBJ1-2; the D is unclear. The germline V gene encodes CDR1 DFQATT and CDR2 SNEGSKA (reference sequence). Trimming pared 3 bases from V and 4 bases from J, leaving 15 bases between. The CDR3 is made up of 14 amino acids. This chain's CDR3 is CSASSIRGSYGYTF. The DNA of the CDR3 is TGCAGTGCTAGTAGTATTCGGGGTAGCTATGGCTACACCTTC.

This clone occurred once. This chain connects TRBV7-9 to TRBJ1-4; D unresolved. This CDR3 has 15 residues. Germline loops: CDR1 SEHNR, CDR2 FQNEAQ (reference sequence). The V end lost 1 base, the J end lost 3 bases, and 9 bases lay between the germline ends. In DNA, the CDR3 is TGTGCCAGCAGCTTAGTGAGTGTGGCTAATGAAAAACTGTTTTTT. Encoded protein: CASSLVSVANEKLFF.

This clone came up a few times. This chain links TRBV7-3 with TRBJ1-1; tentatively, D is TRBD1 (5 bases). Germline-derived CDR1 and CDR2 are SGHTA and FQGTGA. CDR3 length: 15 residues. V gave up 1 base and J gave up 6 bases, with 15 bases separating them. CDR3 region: CASSLSPPGKSEAFF. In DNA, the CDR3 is TGTGCCAGCAGCTTAAGTCCGCCAGGGAAGTCTGAAGCTTTCTTT.

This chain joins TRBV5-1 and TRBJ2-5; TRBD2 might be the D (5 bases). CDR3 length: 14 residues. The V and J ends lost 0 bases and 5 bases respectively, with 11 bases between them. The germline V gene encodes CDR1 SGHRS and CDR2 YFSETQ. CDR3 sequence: CASSLGRGVETQYF. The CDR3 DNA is TGCGCCAGCAGCTTGGGTCGGGGAGTGGAGACCCAGTACTTC.

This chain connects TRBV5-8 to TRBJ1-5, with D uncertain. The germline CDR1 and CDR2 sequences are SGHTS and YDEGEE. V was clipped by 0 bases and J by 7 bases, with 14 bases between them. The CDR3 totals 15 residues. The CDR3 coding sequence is TGTGCCAGCAGCTTGGACTACCATGCAAGGCAGCCCCAGCATTTT. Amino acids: CASSLDYHARQPQHF.

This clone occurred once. The CDR3 protein is CASSQDRGQPQHF. The CDR3 DNA reads as TGTGCCAGCAGCCAAGACAGGGGACAGCCCCAGCATTTT. This chain uses TRBV7-3 with TRBJ1-5; 8 bases agree with TRBD1. Unmatched junction bases numbered 4, after V lost 5 bases and J lost 7 bases. In germline, CDR1 is SGHTA, CDR2 FQGTGA. The CDR3 extends over 13 amino acids. Filled out from reference TRBV7-3 and TRBJ1-5, the complete variable domain reads GAGVSQTPSNKVTEKGKYVELRCDPISGHTALYWYRQSLGQGPEFLIYFQGTGAADDSGLPNDRFFAVRPEGSVSTLKIQRTERGDSAVYLCASSQDRGQPQHFGDGTRLSIL.

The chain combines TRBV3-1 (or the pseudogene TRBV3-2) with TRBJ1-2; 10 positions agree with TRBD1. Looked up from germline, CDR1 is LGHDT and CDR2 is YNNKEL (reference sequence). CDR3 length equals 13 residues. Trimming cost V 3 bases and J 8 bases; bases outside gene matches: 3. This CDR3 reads CASSHRDRGGYTF. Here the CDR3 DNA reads TGTGCCAGCAGCCACCGGGACAGGGGCGGCTACACCTTC.

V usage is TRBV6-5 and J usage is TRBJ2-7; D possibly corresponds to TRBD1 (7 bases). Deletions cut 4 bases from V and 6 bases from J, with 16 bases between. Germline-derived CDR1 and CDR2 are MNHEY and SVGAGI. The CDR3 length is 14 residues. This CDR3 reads CASSLTTGRGEQYF. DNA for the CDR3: TGTGCCAGCAGTTTGACGACAGGGCGGGGCGAGCAGTACTTC.

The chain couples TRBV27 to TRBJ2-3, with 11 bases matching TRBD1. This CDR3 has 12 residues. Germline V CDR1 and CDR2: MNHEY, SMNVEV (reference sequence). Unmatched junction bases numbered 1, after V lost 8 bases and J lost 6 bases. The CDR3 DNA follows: TGTGCCAGCCGGACAGGGGGCGATACGCAGTATTTT. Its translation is CASRTGGDTQYF.

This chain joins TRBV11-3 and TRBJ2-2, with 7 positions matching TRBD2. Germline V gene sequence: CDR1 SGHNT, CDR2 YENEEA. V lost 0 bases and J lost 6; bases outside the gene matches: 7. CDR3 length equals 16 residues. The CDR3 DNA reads TGTGCCAGCAGCTTAGATCGGCTAGCGGCTCCCGGGGAGCTGTTTTTT. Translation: CASSLDRLAAPGELFF.

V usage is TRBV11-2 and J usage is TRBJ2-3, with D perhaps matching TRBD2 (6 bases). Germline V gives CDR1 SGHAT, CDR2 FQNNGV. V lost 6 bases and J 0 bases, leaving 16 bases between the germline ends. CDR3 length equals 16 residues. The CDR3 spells CASRARRGSSTDTQYF. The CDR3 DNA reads TGTGCCAGCAGGGCTAGGAGGGGCTCTAGCACAGATACGCAGTATTTT.

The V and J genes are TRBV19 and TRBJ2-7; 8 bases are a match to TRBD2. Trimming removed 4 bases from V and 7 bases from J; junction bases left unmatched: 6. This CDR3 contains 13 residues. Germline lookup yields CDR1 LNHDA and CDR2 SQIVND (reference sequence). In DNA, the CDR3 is TGTGCCAGTAGTAAAGCGGGGGTAGGAGAGCAGTACTTC. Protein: CASSKAGVGEQYF.

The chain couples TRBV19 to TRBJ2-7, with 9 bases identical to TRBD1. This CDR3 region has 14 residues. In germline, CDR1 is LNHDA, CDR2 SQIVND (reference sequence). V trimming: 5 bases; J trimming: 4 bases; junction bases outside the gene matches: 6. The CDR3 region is CASSSGQGLYEQYF. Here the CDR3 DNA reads TGTGCCAGTAGTTCAGGACAGGGGTTATACGAGCAGTACTTC.

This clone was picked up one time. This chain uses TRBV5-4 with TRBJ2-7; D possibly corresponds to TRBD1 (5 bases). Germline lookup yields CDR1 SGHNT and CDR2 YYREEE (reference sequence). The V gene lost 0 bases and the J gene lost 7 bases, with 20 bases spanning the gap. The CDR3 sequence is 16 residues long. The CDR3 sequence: CASSLAGGRAQAEQYF. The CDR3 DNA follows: TGTGCCAGCAGCTTGGCCGGCGGCAGGGCCCAGGCTGAGCAGTACTTC.

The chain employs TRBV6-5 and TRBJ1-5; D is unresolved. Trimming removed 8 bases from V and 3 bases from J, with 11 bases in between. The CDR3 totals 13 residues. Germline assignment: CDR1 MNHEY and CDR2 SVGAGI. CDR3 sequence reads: CASVGVSNQPQHF. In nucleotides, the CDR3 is TGTGCCAGCGTCGGGGTGTCCAATCAGCCCCAGCATTTT.